Following are 9 T cell receptor beta chains from one sample sequenced in a study of shared clonotypes between healthy human individuals (dated by TCRdb to about 2020). The method behind the library was the immunoSEQ multiplex PCR assay. TCRdb provides this immuneACCESS table in a form limited to in-frame rearrangements. Some clones are lacking; in checked studies, under half of them reflect an unresolved V gene, and why the rest are absent is not known. The sample data list about 1,500,000 clones, and over 95% of these were observed just once. The ten largest clones represent about 1% of the sample. Sequences were obtained from naive CD4+ T cells sorted from blood. Reading the label with the study, this specimen's cell subset or site is: CD45RA+ positively selected. These receptors all come from a man aged 30 to 45 in good health.

The chain combines TRBV6-6 with TRBJ2-4; D is tentatively TRBD1 or TRBD2 (7 bases each). The CDR3 extends over 15 amino acids. Trimming stripped 1 base from V and 8 bases from J, with 15 bases between. The V gene's germline CDR1 is MNHNY and CDR2 SVGAGI (reference sequence). The CDR3 reads CASSYFTGEGDIQYF. The CDR3 DNA is TGTGCCAGCAGTTACTTTACAGGGGAGGGAGACATTCAGTACTTC.

The chain uses TRBV4-1 and TRBJ2-3; tentative D call: TRBD2 (5 bases). Trimming stripped 1 base from V and 0 bases from J, with 8 bases between. The CDR3 has 15 residues. The germline V gene encodes CDR1 MGHRA and CDR2 YSYEKL. As DNA, the CDR3 is TGCGCCAGCAGCCAAGGAGAGCGGAGCACAGATACGCAGTATTTT. This sequence encodes CASSQGERSTDTQYF.

The J gene is TRBJ2-5, the V gene TRBV10-2; D gene ambiguous. Germline CDR1 is WSHSY and CDR2 is SAAADI. The CDR3 runs to 16 residues. Trimming left V 0 bases short and J 1 base short, with 12 bases between. The CDR3 DNA reads TGCGCCAGCAGTGAGTCGTGGGCCCGGTTCCAAGAGACCCAGTACTTC. Its protein is CASSESWARFQETQYF.

V and J are TRBV7-2 and TRBJ2-1, with 10 bases that match TRBD2. The CDR3 runs to 15 residues. Germline lookup yields CDR1 SGHTA and CDR2 FQGNSA. Trimming took 6 bases from V and 10 from J; bases not matched to a gene: 12. This CDR3 reads CASRKRLAGDYEQFF. The CDR3 nucleotides read TGTGCCAGCAGAAAAAGGCTAGCGGGAGATTACGAGCAGTTCTTC.

CDR3 region: CASSLGAPLPTDTQYF. In DNA form, the CDR3 reads TGCGCCAGCAGCTTGGGGGCACCTTTGCCCACAGATACGCAGTATTTT. The chain couples TRBV5-1 to TRBJ2-3; D is ambiguous. The CDR3 contains 16 residues. Trimming shortened V by 0 bases and J by 2 bases, and 13 bases separated the two germline ends. Germline lookup yields CDR1 SGHRS and CDR2 YFSETQ.

The chain recombines TRBV7-2 with TRBJ1-1; the D is unclear. Germline assignment: CDR1 SGHTA and CDR2 FQGNSA. V lost 2 bases, J lost 4 bases, and 8 bases lay in between. The CDR3 has 13 amino acids. This CDR3 is CASSLFPPTEAFF. The CDR3 DNA is TGTGCCAGCAGCTTATTTCCACCCACTGAAGCTTTCTTT. Full variable domain (remainder filled in from reference TRBV7-2 and TRBJ1-1): GAGVSQSPSNKVTEKGKDVELRCDPISGHTALYWYRQSLGQGLEFLIYFQGNSAPDKSGLPSDRFSAERTGGSVSTLTIQRTQQEDSAVYLCASSLFPPTEAFFGQGTRLTVV.

The chain recombines TRBV10-3 with TRBJ1-4, with D possibly matching TRBD1 (5 bases). The V end lost 5 bases, the J end lost 7 bases, and 26 bases lay between the germline ends. This CDR3 has 18 amino acids. Germline CDR1 reads ENHRY; CDR2 reads SYGVKD. The CDR3 DNA is TGTGCCATCAGTCCCGATGGCCAGCGGGGCGCGCGAATTGAAAAACTGTTTTTT. Translated, it gives CAISPDGQRGARIEKLFF.

The chain recombines TRBV10-1 with TRBJ2-3, with TRBD1 matching over 8 bases. The CDR3 has 16 residues. Germline V CDR1 and CDR2: WNHNN, SYGVQD (reference sequence). V gave up 3 bases and J gave up 5 bases; unmatched junction bases: 10. The CDR3 sequence is CASSELIGRGLDTQYF. The CDR3 DNA follows: TGCGCCAGCAGTGAATTAATCGGCAGGGGGCTAGATACGCAGTATTTT.

V is TRBV2 and J is TRBJ1-1; 9 positions agree with TRBD1. The ends lost 7 bases at V and 7 bases at J; junction bases unmatched: 4. Germline V gene lookup returns CDR1 SNHLY and CDR2 FYNNEI. The CDR3 covers 12 residues. The CDR3 spells CASTGQGIEAFF. The DNA for the CDR3 is TGTGCCAGCACAGGACAGGGGATTGAAGCTTTCTTT. Full variable domain (missing parts from reference TRBV2 and TRBJ1-1): EPEVTQTPSHQVTQMGQEVILRCVPISNHLYFYWYRQILGQKVEFLVSFYNNEISEKSEIFDDQFSVERPDGSNFTLKIRSTKLEDSAMYFCASTGQGIEAFFGQGTRLTVV.